Shown below are 21 T cell receptor beta chains from a single sample sequenced in a study of blood T cells in healthy people across ages. Alongside a J-beta primer mix, a sample-barcoded 5' primer served in a second PCR lasting about 6 to 11 cycles. TCRdb analysed the 5' RACE reads with MiXCR anew, one entry per CDR3 protein. The sample includes hundreds of thousands of distinct CDR3 sequences, approximately 30% of them seen just once. Input material: blood. These receptors were collected from a woman of 80 years or more in good health.

In this sample, this clonotype turned up many times. V is TRBV5-1 and J is TRBJ1-2, with 8 bases matching TRBD1. V trimming: 4 bases; J trimming: 4 bases; junction bases outside the gene matches: 9. The V gene's germline CDR1 is SGHRS and CDR2 YFSETQ. CDR3 size: 15 residues. The CDR3, as DNA: TGCGCCAGCAGCCTCCAACCAGGACAGGGCTATGGCTACACCTTC. It translates to CASSLQPGQGYGYTF. The whole variable domain, remainder taken from reference TRBV5-1 and TRBJ1-2, is KAGVTQTPRYLIKTRGQQVTLSCSPISGHRSVSWYQQTPGQGLQFLFEYFSETQRNKGNFPGRFSGRQFSNSRSEMNVSTLELGDSALYLCASSLQPGQGYGYTFGSGTRLTVV.

This clonotype appeared once. The chain links TRBV5-4 to TRBJ2-2; D not certain. Trimming took off 1 base at V and 5 bases at J, with 9 bases between the two ends. The CDR3 loop spans 14 amino acids. Germline V CDR1 and CDR2: SGHNT, YYREEE (reference sequence). Here the CDR3 DNA reads TGTGCCAGCAGCTTGTACACTCAGACCGGGGAGCTGTTTTTT. Amino acids: CASSLYTQTGELFF.

This clonotype was seen at least ten times. The chain couples TRBV20-1 to TRBJ2-7; a possible D gene is TRBD1 (6 bases). The CDR3 length is 12 residues. Germline V CDR1 and CDR2: DFQATT, SNEGSKA (reference sequence). With 7 bases removed from V and 5 bases from J, the gap between germline ends came to 15 bases. For the CDR3, the DNA is TGCAGTGTAAGTCAGGGGAGCAACGAGCAGTACTTC. It encodes CSVSQGSNEQYF.

The table lists this clonotype with many counts. The V gene is TRBV9, the J gene TRBJ2-1; TRBD2 matches at 9 bases. Losses at the gene ends were 0 bases for V and 2 bases for J; bases not matched to a gene: 3. The CDR3 is made up of 16 amino acids. Per the germline V gene, CDR1 is SGDLS and CDR2 is YYNGEE. CDR3 residues: CASSVGTSAPYNEQFF. The CDR3 DNA follows: TGTGCCAGCAGCGTAGGGACTAGCGCACCCTACAATGAGCAGTTCTTC.

About this clonotype: A much larger clone differs by one base, so this may be a read error. The CDR3 DNA reads as TGCGCCGGCAGCATATCAGGGGGCAGTGAAGAGACCCAGTACTTC. Protein product: CAGSISGGSEETQYF. The rearrangement joins TRBV5-1 to TRBJ2-5; the match to TRBD1 covers 8 bases. Germline V gene data show CDR1 as SGHRS and CDR2 as YFSETQ. This CDR3 region has 15 residues.

The chain carries TRBV4-1 and TRBJ1-2, with D unresolved. Between the trimmed V and J ends, which lost 0 bases and 6 bases, there was a span of 11 bases. Germline assignment: CDR1 MGHRA and CDR2 YSYEKL. The CDR3 spans 14 residues. The CDR3 loop is CASSQDEAANGYTF. Here the CDR3 DNA reads TGCGCCAGCAGCCAAGATGAAGCCGCTAATGGCTACACCTTC.

In this sample, this clonotype turned up many times. In DNA form, the CDR3 reads TGTGCCAGCAGTCAAACAGGGGGCGCGGGGGAGACCCAGTACTTC. Its protein product is CASSQTGGAGETQYF. The V call is TRBV12-3 or TRBV12-4, the J call TRBJ2-5; 9 nucleotides agree with TRBD1. The CDR3 sequence is 15 residues long. Germline trimming cut 5 bases from V and 5 bases from J; bases unmatched to any gene: 9.

This clonotype was seen at least ten times. This chain connects TRBV27 to TRBJ2-1, with a possible D match to TRBD1 (6 bases). V was clipped by 6 bases and J by 8 bases, with 11 bases between them. The CDR3 is 12 residues long. Looked up from germline, CDR1 is MNHEY and CDR2 is SMNVEV (reference sequence). DNA for the CDR3: TGTGCCAGCAGATCAGGGGCCCATGAGCAGTTCTTC. Its translation is CASRSGAHEQFF.

This clonotype was counted ten times or more. The chain carries TRBV20-1 and TRBJ2-7; 9 positions agree with TRBD1. Germline V CDR1 and CDR2: DFQATT, SNEGSKA (reference sequence). V lost 1 base and J lost 5; bases outside the gene matches: 6. The CDR3 contains 14 residues. This chain's CDR3 is CSARGGQGNNEQYF. In DNA, the CDR3 is TGCAGTGCTAGAGGGGGACAGGGTAACAACGAGCAGTACTTC.

This clonotype turned up a few times. V usage is TRBV5-6 and J usage is TRBJ1-6; maybe TRBD1 (5 bases). Germline V gene data show CDR1 as SGHDT and CDR2 as YYEEEE. Trimming left V 3 bases short and J 7 bases short, with 17 bases between. This CDR3 is 16 amino acids long. The CDR3 sequence is CASSSEAGTVNSPLHF. The DNA for the CDR3 is TGTGCCAGCAGCTCGGAAGCCGGGACTGTGAATTCACCCCTCCACTTT.

Note on this clonotype: A much larger clone lies a single base off, so this may be a read error. The V call is TRBV20-1, the J call TRBJ2-4; the match to TRBD1 covers 10 bases. The DNA matches TRBJ2-5 better at its end, which makes the J call doubtful. The CDR3 extends over 14 amino acids. From germline, CDR1 is DFQATT and CDR2 SNEGSKA (reference sequence). The CDR3 nucleotides are TGCAGTGCACCGCGACAGGGGGCGAAGGAGACCCAGTACTTC. Translation: CSAPRQGAKETQYF.

This sequence joins TRBV28 and TRBJ1-1; the D gene is possibly TRBD1 (5 bases). The CDR3 is 15 residues long. The V gene's germline CDR1 is MDHEN and CDR2 SYDVKM. The V gene lost 6 bases and the J gene lost 12 bases, with 26 bases spanning the gap. As DNA, the CDR3 is TGTGCCAGCAGAGACCCGTCAGAATCGGGGGTCAAAACTTTCTTT. It yields the protein CASRDPSESGVKTFF. Full variable domain (outside the CDR3, taken from reference TRBV28 and TRBJ1-1): DVKVTQSSRYLVKRTGEKVFLECVQDMDHENMFWYRQDPGLGLRLIYFSYDVKMKEKGDIPEGYSVSREKKERFSLILESASTNQTSMYLCASRDPSESGVKTFFGQGTRLTVV.

This clonotype was picked up many times. The chain is built from TRBV5-5 and TRBJ2-7; D is undetermined. The V gene's germline CDR1 is SGHKS and CDR2 YYEKEE (reference sequence). This CDR3 is built from 17 residues. V gave up 2 bases and J gave up 2 bases, with 20 bases separating them. CDR3 region: CASSFRISGHLAYEQYF. The CDR3 DNA follows: TGTGCCAGCAGCTTCCGTATTTCGGGCCATCTCGCCTACGAGCAGTACTTC.

In this sample, this clonotype turned up many times. The chain recombines TRBV29-1 with TRBJ1-1, with D possibly TRBD1 on 5 matching bases. With 3 bases removed from V and 2 bases from J, the gap between germline ends came to 10 bases. The CDR3 contains 13 residues. Germline CDR1 is SQVTM and CDR2 is ANQGSEA. The CDR3 DNA reads as TGCAGCGTTGATGGTAGGGGTAACACTGAAGCTTTCTTT. Encoded protein: CSVDGRGNTEAFF.

In its sample, this clonotype was seen many times. The chain carries TRBV7-3 and TRBJ2-3; 10 positions match TRBD2. Per germline, CDR1 SGHTA and CDR2 FQGTGA. The CDR3 length is 20 residues. Trimming removed 5 bases from V and 0 bases from J; junction bases left unmatched: 17. This CDR3 is CASSASLAGVDSTSTDTQYF. Here the CDR3 DNA reads TGTGCCAGCAGCGCCAGCCTAGCGGGGGTTGACTCCACTAGCACAGATACGCAGTATTTT.

This clonotype was observed once. The chain couples TRBV11-2 to TRBJ2-7; D is ambiguous. CDR1 is SGHAT and CDR2 is FQNNGV in the germline V gene. The CDR3 runs to 12 residues. V was trimmed by 4 bases and J by 7 bases, leaving 11 bases between them. The CDR3 DNA follows: TGTGCCAGCAGCTATCGGACGCAGGAGCAGTACTTC. It specifies CASSYRTQEQYF. Filled out from reference TRBV11-2 and TRBJ2-7, the complete variable domain reads EAGVAQSPRYKIIEKRQSVAFWCNPISGHATLYWYQQILGQGPKLLIQFQNNGVVDDSQLPKDRFSAERLKGVDSTLKIQPAKLEDSAVYLCASSYRTQEQYFGPGTRLTVT.

In this sample, this clonotype turned up many times. The chain has TRBV9 and TRBJ2-1, with 11 bases identical to TRBD2. The CDR3 loop spans 18 amino acids. CDR1 is SGDLS, CDR2 YYNGEE, per germline. The ends lost 0 bases at V and 5 bases at J; junction bases unmatched: 10. Here the CDR3 reads CASSVATTSGALNNEQFF. CDR3 coding DNA: TGTGCCAGCAGCGTAGCTACGACTAGCGGGGCCCTGAACAATGAGCAGTTCTTC.

The chain employs TRBV10-3 and TRBJ2-2; 9 bases line up with TRBD2. Germline loops: CDR1 ENHRY, CDR2 SYGVKD. The CDR3 covers 15 residues. V lost 7 bases to trimming and J lost 4 bases; unmatched junction nucleotides: 7. This CDR3 is CAINSGLAITGELFF. The CDR3 DNA is TGTGCCATCAATTCCGGACTAGCGATCACCGGGGAGCTGTTTTTT.

This clonotype has more than one count but fewer than ten. The V gene is TRBV6-1, the J gene TRBJ2-7; 7 nucleotides line up with TRBD1. The CDR3 covers 15 residues. The germline gives CDR1 MNHNS, CDR2 SASEGT. With V trimmed by 8 bases and J by 7 bases, 17 bases remained unmatched. Here the CDR3 reads CASEHRGPTYNEQYF. The CDR3 bases are TGTGCCAGCGAACACAGGGGACCGACCTACAATGAGCAGTACTTC.

This clonotype was seen many times. The gene calls are TRBV5-1 and TRBJ2-1, with TRBD1 matching over 9 bases. V lost 4 bases and J lost 7; bases outside the gene matches: 12. Germline CDR1 reads SGHRS; CDR2 reads YFSETQ. The CDR3 has 16 amino acids. This CDR3 reads CASSPLGDRARNEQFF. DNA of the CDR3: TGCGCCAGCAGCCCCCTAGGGGACAGGGCGAGGAATGAGCAGTTCTTC. Variable domain in full (rest from reference TRBV5-1 and TRBJ2-1): KAGVTQTPRYLIKTRGQQVTLSCSPISGHRSVSWYQQTPGQGLQFLFEYFSETQRNKGNFPGRFSGRQFSNSRSEMNVSTLELGDSALYLCASSPLGDRARNEQFFGPGTRLTVL.

A word on this clonotype: One end of the junction varies from germline; a read error may be responsible. V and J are TRBV4-1 and TRBJ2-7; 8 bases are shared with TRBD1. Germline assignment: CDR1 MGHRA and CDR2 YSYEKL. The CDR3 length is 15 residues. The CDR3 nucleotides are TGCGCCAGCGGCCAAGAACAGGGGGGACTCTACGAGCAGTACTTC. Protein: CASGQEQGGLYEQYF.